The 8 T cell receptor beta chains given below trace back to one sample, sequenced in a study of blood T cells in healthy people across ages. The authors ran a second PCR of about 7 to 11 cycles using a sample-barcoded 5' primer and a J-beta primer mix. TCRdb re-analysed the 5' RACE reads in MiXCR, keeping a single row per CDR3 protein. Of approximately 1,700,000 distinct CDR3 sequences in the sample, 30% to 40% were seen once. Sequencing input: blood. The receptors derive from a human donor in good health.

This clonotype was seen many times. This rearrangement joins TRBV7-2 to TRBJ2-3; TRBD2 aligns across 10 bases. V dropped 2 bases and J dropped 4; count of bases not matched to a gene: 12. This CDR3 has 18 amino acids. The germline gives CDR1 SGHTA, CDR2 FQGNSA. The CDR3 spells CASSLIGQRGGTADTQYF. Here the CDR3 DNA reads TGTGCCAGCAGCTTAATTGGACAGCGGGGGGGGACGGCAGATACGCAGTATTTT.

The V and J genes are TRBV28 and TRBJ2-3, with 13 bases identical to TRBD2. The V and J ends lost 10 bases and 0 bases, in that order; junction bases with no gene match: 13. Germline loops: CDR1 MDHEN, CDR2 SYDVKM. CDR3 length equals 18 residues. CDR3 sequence (DNA): TGTGCCACTAAATCCGGACTAGCGGGGGTTTCTAGCACAGATACGCAGTATTTT. It translates to CATKSGLAGVSSTDTQYF.

CDR3 bases: TGTGCCAGCAACCTCGGACCGGGTAGTGAGCAGTTCTTC. It translates to CASNLGPGSEQFF. V is TRBV27 and J is TRBJ2-1; D is uncertain. The CDR3 spans 13 residues. Per the germline V gene, CDR1 is MNHEY and CDR2 is SMNVEV (reference sequence). Trimming took off 7 bases at V and 9 bases at J, with 16 bases between the two ends.

The gene calls are TRBV11-2 and TRBJ1-1; TRBD1 might be the D (6 bases). Germline V gene lookup returns CDR1 SGHAT and CDR2 FQNNGV. The V and J ends lost 7 bases and 5 bases respectively, with 17 bases between them. This CDR3 contains 14 residues. The CDR3 DNA follows: TGTGCCAGCACCATCCAGGGGATCGGGACTGAAGCTTTCTTT. Translated, it gives CASTIQGIGTEAFF.

This chain links TRBV11-1 with TRBJ2-1, with 7 nucleotides matching TRBD1. CDR3 length: 17 residues. The germline V gene has CDR1 SGHAT and CDR2 FQDESV (reference sequence). V dropped 2 bases and J dropped 0; count of bases not matched to a gene: 7. The CDR3: CASSLRATGNSYNEQFF. CDR3 coding DNA: TGTGCCAGCAGCTTACGCGCGACAGGGAACTCCTACAATGAGCAGTTCTTC.

This clonotype was observed a few times. The genes are TRBV6-5 and TRBJ2-1; perhaps TRBD2 as D (7 bases). V shed 8 bases and J shed 2 bases, with 16 bases lying between them. The germline CDR1 and CDR2 sequences are MNHEY and SVGAGI. The CDR3 is made up of 15 amino acids. CDR3 DNA: TGTGCCAGCTCCGAATTGCGGGGGCCCTACAATGAGCAGTTCTTC. It yields the protein CASSELRGPYNEQFF.

V and J are TRBV3-1 and TRBJ2-5; no definite D call. V was pared by 4 bases and J by 5 bases, with 14 bases between. The length of the CDR3 is 14 residues. Germline V gene data show CDR1 as LGHDT and CDR2 as YNNKEL (reference sequence). CDR3 residues: CASSLRTLRETQYF. The CDR3 DNA reads as TGTGCCAGCAGCCTTCGGACCCTTAGGGAGACCCAGTACTTC.

In its sample, this clonotype was seen many times. The V and J genes are TRBV20-1 and TRBJ2-1; 8 bases agree with TRBD2. V was clipped by 4 bases and J by 8 bases; unmatched bases: 7. Per germline, CDR1 DFQATT and CDR2 SNEGSKA (reference sequence). There are 13 residues in the CDR3. CDR3 in amino acids: CSATPGLEYEQFF. In nucleotides, the CDR3 is TGCAGTGCTACCCCGGGACTAGAGTATGAGCAGTTCTTC.